What follows are 21 T cell receptor beta chains derived from one specimen sequenced in a study of T cell responses to AZD1222 COVID-19 vaccine (dated by TCRdb to about 2021). The library came from the immunoSEQ multiplex PCR assay. Here the immuneACCESS table is served through TCRdb, limited to in-frame sequences with V and J called. Missing clones are a known gap in these copies; in checked studies unresolved V genes cover under half, and the rest lacks a known reason. The sample includes roughly 96,000 clones, with roughly 90% observed a single time. The ten most abundant clones make up around an eighth of the sample. Interpreted using the paper, the time point label stands for: about 28 days (+/-7) after the second vaccine dose. The sequenced sample was peripheral blood, obtained 28 days after the second AZD1222 dose. Every receptor here comes from an adult who received the AZD1222 COVID-19 vaccine.

The chain links TRBV5-1 to TRBJ2-3; D could derive from TRBD1 or TRBD2 (5 bases each). V lost 4 bases and J lost 1, with 16 bases in between. In germline, CDR1 is SGHRS, CDR2 YFSETQ. There are 16 residues in the CDR3. The CDR3 is CASSPGASFGTDTQYF. In nucleotides, the CDR3 is TGCGCCAGCAGCCCCGGGGCTAGCTTTGGCACAGATACGCAGTATTTT.

The genes are TRBV7-3 and TRBJ2-1; 9 bases match TRBD2. Germline V CDR1 and CDR2: SGHTA, FQGTGA. The junction had 7 bases not matched to a gene; V was cut back by 2 bases and J by 5 bases. The CDR3 sequence is 16 residues long. CDR3 sequence (DNA): TGTGCCAGCAGCTTATCAGGCGGGAGGGTTAACAATGAGCAGTTCTTC. Its protein product is CASSLSGGRVNNEQFF.

The genes are TRBV4-3 and TRBJ2-6, with D perhaps TRBD1 (5 bases). The CDR3 has 14 residues. Trimming left V 3 bases short and J 3 bases short, with 6 bases between. Germline V gene data show CDR1 as LGHNA and CDR2 as YSLEER. CDR3 amino acids: CASSQGLGANVLTF. DNA of the CDR3: TGCGCCAGCAGCCAGGGGCTTGGGGCCAACGTCCTGACTTTC.

On this clone itself: The same CDR3 is also encoded by other DNA sequences in this sample. The chain has TRBV7-2 and TRBJ2-7; 7 bases fit TRBD1. Trimming took 2 bases from V and 4 from J; bases not matched to a gene: 2. Germline V CDR1 and CDR2: SGHTA, FQGNSA. The CDR3 has 13 residues. CDR3 region: CASSLSRGYEQYF. For the CDR3, the DNA is TGTGCCAGCAGCTTATCCAGGGGGTACGAGCAGTACTTC.

The chain employs TRBV7-2 and TRBJ2-2; 8 positions match TRBD2. Germline CDR1 SGHTA, CDR2 FQGNSA. This CDR3 is 16 amino acids long. V shed 5 bases, J shed 3 bases, and the junction held 8 bases outside the gene matches. This CDR3 is CASSPRGGGYTGELFF. DNA of the CDR3: TGTGCCAGCAGCCCCCGGGGGGGCGGGTACACCGGGGAGCTGTTTTTT.

V gene TRBV11-1 combines with J gene TRBJ2-7, with D hard to call. This CDR3 contains 11 residues. The V end was cut by 2 bases, the J end by 6 bases, with 5 bases between. The germline V gene has CDR1 SGHAT and CDR2 FQDESV (reference sequence). The CDR3 DNA reads as TGTGCCAGCAGCTTAAGGCGCGAGCAGTACTTC. Translating gives CASSLRREQYF.

V and J are TRBV4-1 and TRBJ1-5; TRBD1 agrees at 9 bases. The V gene end was trimmed by 0 bases and the J gene end by 6 bases; junction bases not matched to a gene: 6. The CDR3 has 16 residues. Germline values: CDR1 MGHRA, CDR2 YSYEKL. The CDR3 coding sequence is TGCGCCAGCAGCCAAGATCCGGGACAGGGATTTCAGCCCCAGCATTTT. This codes for CASSQDPGQGFQPQHF.

The rearrangement joins TRBV7-9 to TRBJ1-4, with 7 bases aligning to TRBD1. The V gene's germline CDR1 is SEHNR and CDR2 FQNEAQ (reference sequence). CDR3 length: 14 residues. With 4 bases clipped from V and 4 bases from J, the junction kept 3 bases outside the gene matches. The CDR3 region has the DNA TGTGCCAGCAGCTCCAGGGGGGGTAATGAAAAACTGTTTTTT. Its translation: CASSSRGGNEKLFF. Supplemented by reference TRBV7-9 and TRBJ1-4, the full variable domain reads DTGVSQNPRHKITKRGQNVTFRCDPISEHNRLYWYRQTLGQGPEFLTYFQNEAQLEKSRLLSDRFSAERPKGSFSTLEIQRTEQGDSAMYLCASSSRGGNEKLFFGSGTQLSVL.

The V call is TRBV5-6, the J call TRBJ1-2; perhaps TRBD1 as D (6 bases). CDR1 is SGHDT and CDR2 is YYEEEE in the germline V gene. The V and J ends lost 4 bases and 6 bases respectively, with 16 bases between them. The CDR3 spans 14 residues. For the CDR3, the DNA is TGTGCCAGCAGCACCGGGACACCGTATAATGGCTACACCTTC. Amino acid sequence: CASSTGTPYNGYTF.

The chain is built from TRBV12-3 or TRBV12-4 and TRBJ1-1; D is unresolved. The CDR3 extends over 12 amino acids. V gave up 4 bases and J gave up 5 bases, with 8 bases separating them. CDR3 protein: CASSWYRTEAFF. CDR3 bases: TGTGCCAGCAGTTGGTACCGAACTGAAGCTTTCTTT.

The chain joins TRBV5-6 to TRBJ1-5; D gene unclear. Deletions cut 3 bases from V and 1 base from J, with 5 bases between. The V gene's germline CDR1 is SGHDT and CDR2 YYEEEE. This CDR3 has 13 residues. CDR3 protein: CASSWRSNQPQHF. Here the CDR3 DNA reads TGTGCCAGCAGCTGGAGAAGCAATCAGCCCCAGCATTTT. Drawing the rest from reference TRBV5-6 and TRBJ1-5, the complete variable domain is DAGVTQSPTHLIKTRGQQVTLRCSPKSGHDTVSWYQQALGQGPQFIFQYYEEEERQRGNFPDRFSGHQFPNYSSELNVNALLLGDSALYLCASSWRSNQPQHFGDGTRLSIL.

The rearrangement links TRBV6-5 to TRBJ1-4; 7 bases line up with TRBD1. CDR1 is MNHEY, CDR2 SVGAGI, per germline. This CDR3 comprises 15 residues. The trim removed 2 bases at V and 4 bases at J, leaving 4 bases unmatched. The CDR3 reads CASSYPGQVNEKLFF. The CDR3 DNA follows: TGTGCCAGCAGTTACCCTGGACAGGTTAATGAAAAACTGTTTTTT.

The V call is TRBV6-5, the J call TRBJ1-3; a possible D gene is TRBD1 (6 bases). V lost 3 bases and J lost 0, with 9 bases in between. The CDR3 loop spans 15 amino acids. Germline assignment: CDR1 MNHEY and CDR2 SVGAGI. The CDR3 loop reads CASSYGGLSGNTIYF. CDR3 nucleotide sequence: TGTGCCAGCAGTTATGGGGGGCTCTCTGGAAACACCATATATTTT.

The gene calls are TRBV6-2 or TRBV6-3 and TRBJ2-5; maybe TRBD2 (7 bases). V was trimmed by 2 bases and J by 6 bases, leaving 13 bases between them. This CDR3 region has 14 residues. Germline lookup yields CDR1 MNHEY and CDR2 SVGEGT. CDR3 region: CASSYRRGQKTQYF. In DNA form, the CDR3 reads TGTGCCAGCAGTTACAGGCGGGGGCAAAAGACCCAGTACTTC.

This rearrangement joins TRBV28 to TRBJ2-7; the D is unclear. V was trimmed by 2 bases and J by 7 bases, leaving 12 bases between them. CDR3 length equals 13 residues. Germline lookup yields CDR1 MDHEN and CDR2 SYDVKM. In DNA, the CDR3 is TGTGCCAGCAGTTTAGAGCCACTCGGGGAGCAGTACTTC. Protein: CASSLEPLGEQYF.

CDR3 nucleotide sequence: TGTGCCAGCTCACCACAGGGGTTCATGGACACTGAAGCTTTCTTT. Its translation is CASSPQGFMDTEAFF. This chain uses TRBV18 with TRBJ1-1; D might be TRBD1 (5 bases). CDR1 KGHSH and CDR2 LQKENI come from the germline V gene. Trimming stripped 1 base from V and 3 bases from J, with 12 bases between. This CDR3 is 15 amino acids long.

The genes are TRBV6-5 and TRBJ1-1; a weak D match, TRBD1 (6 bases). Trimming stripped 6 bases from V and 1 base from J, with 9 bases between. This CDR3 is built from 13 residues. In germline, CDR1 is MNHEY, CDR2 SVGAGI. CDR3 protein: CASRIQGNTEAFF. The CDR3 region has the DNA TGTGCCAGCAGAATACAGGGGAACACTGAAGCTTTCTTT.

The rearrangement uses TRBV6-5 and TRBJ1-5, with 7 bases that match TRBD1. The V gene's germline CDR1 is MNHEY and CDR2 SVGAGI. This CDR3 contains 14 residues. The V segment lost 6 bases and the J segment 4 bases; nucleotides outside the gene matches: 6. The CDR3 protein is CASRQGSRNQPQHF. CDR3 DNA: TGTGCCAGCAGACAGGGGTCGCGGAATCAGCCCCAGCATTTT.

This rearrangement joins TRBV21-1 to TRBJ1-5; TRBD1 is the table's D call, not checked against the DNA. TRBV21-1 is deemed a pseudogene. The CDR3 is made up of 18 amino acids. In DNA, the CDR3 is TGTGCCAGCAGCAAATGGCCAGGGAACGTATATAGCAATCAGCCCCAGCATTTT. Encoded protein: CASSKWPGNVYSNQPQHF.

In its sample, this clone was seen once. This chain joins TRBV28 and TRBJ2-7; TRBD2 might be the D (5 bases). The CDR3 sequence is 17 residues long. Trimming removed 2 bases from V and 4 bases from J, with 21 bases in between. Germline V gene sequence: CDR1 MDHEN, CDR2 SYDVKM. CDR3 nucleotides: TGTGCCAGCAGTTTAGCGGCCGTAGACTACGGGGAATACGAGCAGTACTTC. This gives the protein CASSLAAVDYGEYEQYF. Filled out from reference TRBV28 and TRBJ2-7, the complete variable domain reads DVKVTQSSRYLVKRTGEKVFLECVQDMDHENMFWYRQDPGLGLRLIYFSYDVKMKEKGDIPEGYSVSREKKERFSLILESASTNQTSMYLCASSLAAVDYGEYEQYFGPGTRLTVT.

The rearrangement links TRBV12-3 or TRBV12-4 to TRBJ1-5, with D hard to call. The CDR3 is 13 amino acids. The V gene lost 6 bases and the J gene lost 6 bases, with 12 bases spanning the gap. CDR3 sequence (DNA): TGTGCCAGCAGGGGATGGGGTGGTCAGCCCCAGCATTTT. This translates into CASRGWGGQPQHF.